This T cell receptor (beta chain) was recorded in a study of metastatic and nonmetastatic thyroid tumors. Study overall: Patients with malignant and benign thyroid disease provided blood and tumor or nodule tissue, whose repertoires were compared. The study, taken as a whole, reports: Benign nodules reportedly had significantly lower TCR beta diversity than malignant thyroid tumors in blood and tumor.

The junction had 8 bases not matched to a gene; V was cut back by 6 bases and J by 7 bases. From germline, CDR1 is KGHDR and CDR2 SFDVKD. CDR3 length: 15 amino acids. Each patient came to thyroid surgery without any prior treatment (of any kind). This clone was observed at least ten times. Its specificity is unknown. Original methodology: A distant-metastasis classifier for papillary thyroid cancer was built using CDR3 differences across clinicopathological groups. TCRdb reprocessed the PCR reads via MiXCR. TCRdb, not the authors, supplied the V and J calls. This table has some 41,000 clones, about 3.2% appearing once.

The sequenced sample was blood. This TCR was sampled from a female donor with papillary thyroid cancer or a benign thyroid nodule (not recorded which). Some clones in this sample may be carry-over from other donors' samples. The chain joins TRBV24-1 to TRBJ2-2; 9 bases line up with TRBD1. The CDR3 nucleotides read TGTGCCACCAGTATCGGCGGGACAGGGATCGGGGAGCTGTTTTTT. It translates to CATSIGGTGIGELFF.